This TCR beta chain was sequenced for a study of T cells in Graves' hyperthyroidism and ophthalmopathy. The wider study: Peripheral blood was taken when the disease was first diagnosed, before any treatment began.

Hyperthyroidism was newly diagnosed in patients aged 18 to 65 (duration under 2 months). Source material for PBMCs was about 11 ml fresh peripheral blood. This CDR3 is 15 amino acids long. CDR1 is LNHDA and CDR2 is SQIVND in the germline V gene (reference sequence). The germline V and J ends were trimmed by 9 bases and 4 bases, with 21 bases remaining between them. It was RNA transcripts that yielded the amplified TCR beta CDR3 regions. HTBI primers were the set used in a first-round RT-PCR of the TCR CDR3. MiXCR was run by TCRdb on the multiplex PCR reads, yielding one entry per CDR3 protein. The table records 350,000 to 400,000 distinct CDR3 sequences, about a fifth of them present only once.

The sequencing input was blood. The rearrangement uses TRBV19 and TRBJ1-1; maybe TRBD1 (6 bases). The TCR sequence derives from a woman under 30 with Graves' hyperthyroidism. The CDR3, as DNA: TGTGCCAGCATCTTACCACTTACAGGGTCCACTGAAGCTTTCTTT. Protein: CASILPLTGSTEAFF.